This TCR beta chain was sequenced for a study of blood T cell repertoires in COVID-19. Study summary: There were acute and convalescent COVID-19 samples, and they came from the United States, Italy and Spain. PBMCs, B-cell-depleted T cells, or T cells provided the cDNA or gDNA that made up the material.

Original analysis: Estimation of nucleated cell counts was performed using reference gene primer amplification. Sequencing used immunoSEQ multiplex PCR; TCRdb keeps in-frame clones, though not all of them. V, J and clone size derive from that table, while D and trimming were established from the DNA sequence. The data show about 21,000 clones, about four fifths seen once. The CDR3 extends over 14 amino acids. Germline values: CDR1 LGHNA, CDR2 YNFKEQ. Trimming cost V 3 bases and J 1 base; bases outside gene matches: 2. This TCR was sampled from a human donor in a cohort sampled during active COVID-19. The genes are TRBV4-2 and TRBJ2-5, with TRBD2 matching over 7 bases. Sample: peripheral blood. DNA of the CDR3: TGTGCCAGCAGCCAGGGGGGGGGCCAAGAGACCCAGTACTTC. It codes for CASSQGGGQETQYF.